These 21 T cell receptor beta chains were all obtained from the same sample, sequenced in a study. TCRdb itself ran the RT-PCR reads through MiXCR, one entry per CDR3 protein. The sample lists around 700,000 distinct CDR3 sequences, 11% to 15% seen once, with 3.6% in the top ten. The sequenced material came from memory CD4+ T cells from blood. These receptors were taken from a female donor in good health, serving as a healthy control.

This clonotype was observed many times. The J gene is TRBJ2-7, the V gene TRBV12-3 or TRBV12-4; 12 bases align to TRBD2. The ends lost 4 bases at V and 6 bases at J; junction bases unmatched: 4. This CDR3 is built from 14 residues. In DNA, the CDR3 is TGTGCCAGCAGTTCTAGCGGGAGGGGATCCGAGCAGTACTTC. Translated, it gives CASSSSGRGSEQYF.

This clonotype came up a few times. This chain links TRBV7-8 with TRBJ2-5; 12 bases are shared with TRBD2. The CDR3 covers 18 residues. Looked up from germline, CDR1 is SGHVS and CDR2 is FQNEAQ. J was trimmed by 1 base and V by 4 bases; bases with no gene match: 10. The CDR3 DNA is TGTGCCAGCAGCTCCGGATTGACTAGCGGGAGTCGCCAAGAGACCCAGTACTTC. Protein: CASSSGLTSGSRQETQYF.

This clonotype turned up a few times. This chain connects TRBV24-1 to TRBJ2-1, with 8 bases aligning to TRBD1. The CDR3 contains 16 residues. From germline, CDR1 is KGHDR and CDR2 SFDVKD. Germline trimming cut 9 bases from V and 7 bases from J; bases unmatched to any gene: 16. CDR3 bases: TGTGCCACCTCCCCACGGGGTCAGGGGGCGAGGAATGAGCAGTTCTTC. Protein product: CATSPRGQGARNEQFF.

This clonotype was counted many times. The chain is built from TRBV27 and TRBJ2-3, with no clear D. Trimming removed 8 bases from V and 1 base from J, with 13 bases in between. Germline CDR1 is MNHEY and CDR2 is SMNVEV (reference sequence). CDR3 size: 14 residues. The CDR3 protein is CASHTDGGTDTQYF. The CDR3 nucleotides read TGTGCCAGCCACACGGACGGCGGCACAGATACGCAGTATTTT.

This sequence joins TRBV2 and TRBJ2-1; tentatively, D is TRBD1 or TRBD2 (6 bases each). There are 14 residues in the CDR3. Deletions cut 4 bases from V and 9 bases from J, with 16 bases between. Per germline, CDR1 SNHLY and CDR2 FYNNEI. CDR3 sequence (DNA): TGTGCCAGCAGTGCGGGACTCAGCAGGGGTGAGCAGTTCTTC. This encodes CASSAGLSRGEQFF.

This clonotype turned up a few times. A much larger clonotype is one base distant, so this may be a read error. The chain uses TRBV7-2 and TRBJ1-5; D is ambiguous. The V end was cut by 1 base, the J end by 5 bases, with 6 bases between. The germline V gene encodes CDR1 SGHTA and CDR2 FQGNSA. This CDR3 region has 13 residues. CDR3 bases: TGTGCCAGCAGCTTAGATGTGGATCAGCCCCAGCATTTT. Translating gives CASSLDVDQPQHF.

This rearrangement joins TRBV7-9 to TRBJ2-7; 7 bases are a match to TRBD1. The CDR3 consists of 13 residues. V shed 8 bases, J shed 5 bases, and the junction held 9 bases outside the gene matches. CDR1 is SEHNR and CDR2 is FQNEAQ in the germline V gene (reference sequence). The CDR3 region is CASRRQGLDEQYF. The DNA for the CDR3 is TGTGCCAGCCGAAGACAGGGTCTCGACGAGCAGTACTTC.

This clonotype was seen at least ten times. The chain employs TRBV6-5 and TRBJ2-5; possibly TRBD2 for D (6 bases). Germline CDR1 is MNHEY and CDR2 is SVGAGI. The CDR3 length is 13 residues. V was pared by 7 bases and J by 7 bases, with 16 bases between. CDR3 region: CASNHGPEGTQYF. DNA of the CDR3: TGTGCCAGCAACCATGGGCCGGAGGGGACCCAGTACTTC.

This clonotype came up a few times. The chain has TRBV20-1 and TRBJ2-7; D unresolved. Trimming pared 0 bases from V and 5 bases from J, leaving 20 bases between. The germline CDR1 and CDR2 sequences are DFQATT and SNEGSKA (reference sequence). The CDR3 sequence is 16 residues long. As DNA, the CDR3 is TGCAGTGCTAGAGACGGTCAGAGACGACCTACTGACGAGCAGTACTTC. Protein: CSARDGQRRPTDEQYF.

The chain employs TRBV9 and TRBJ2-1, with TRBD1 matching 8 bases. V gave up 3 bases and J gave up 1 base; unmatched junction bases: 6. In germline, CDR1 is SGDLS, CDR2 YYNGEE. The CDR3 length is 16 residues. CDR3 bases: TGTGCCAGCAGCGAAGGGGGACAGGCGTCCTACAATGAGCAGTTCTTC. This sequence encodes CASSEGGQASYNEQFF.

This chain links TRBV20-1 with TRBJ1-1, with D perhaps matching TRBD1 (6 bases). V was clipped by 3 bases and J by 4 bases, with 18 bases between them. Germline-derived CDR1 and CDR2 are DFQATT and SNEGSKA (reference sequence). CDR3 size: 15 residues. The CDR3 loop is CSARKGGASFTEAFF. The CDR3 DNA sequence: TGCAGTGCTAGGAAGGGGGGCGCGTCCTTCACTGAAGCTTTCTTT.

This clonotype was seen repeatedly, ten times or more. The rearrangement uses TRBV12-3 or TRBV12-4 and TRBJ2-5; 9 positions agree with TRBD1. The CDR3 covers 14 residues. Losses at the gene ends were 4 bases for V and 5 bases for J; bases not matched to a gene: 5. The CDR3 DNA follows: TGTGCCAGCAGTTACCGGGACAGGGCTGAGACCCAGTACTTC. Its translation: CASSYRDRAETQYF.

This clonotype turned up a few times. The V gene is TRBV6-6, the J gene TRBJ1-2; weak D call: TRBD1 (5 bases). This CDR3 contains 15 residues. Germline V gene data show CDR1 as MNHNY and CDR2 as SVGAGI (reference sequence). V gave up 4 bases and J gave up 6 bases, with 18 bases separating them. The CDR3 region is CASSSGLGGADGYTF. Here the CDR3 DNA reads TGTGCCAGCAGTTCCGGACTCGGCGGGGCTGATGGCTACACCTTC.

The chain couples TRBV15 to TRBJ1-6; D not resolved. The germline V gene has CDR1 LNHNV and CDR2 YYDKDF (reference sequence). The ends were cut back, 0 bases at V and 9 bases at J, with 9 bases in the middle. The CDR3 length is 14 residues. The CDR3 loop is CATSREVGVSPLHF. The CDR3 nucleotides are TGTGCCACCAGCAGAGAGGTCGGGGTTTCACCCCTCCACTTT.

This rearrangement joins TRBV7-6 to TRBJ2-7, with 7 bases fitting TRBD1. CDR1 and CDR2 (germline): SGHVS, FNYEAQ. The CDR3 sequence is 13 residues long. Losses at the gene ends were 4 bases for V and 5 bases for J; bases not matched to a gene: 5. Here the CDR3 reads CASSSYRGHEQYF. The CDR3 coding sequence is TGTGCCAGCAGCTCTTACAGGGGACACGAGCAGTACTTC.

In this sample, this clonotype turned up a few times. J is TRBJ1-5 and V is TRBV5-1, with 7 positions matching TRBD1. The germline CDR1 and CDR2 sequences are SGHRS and YFSETQ. V was clipped by 4 bases and J by 5 bases; unmatched bases: 6. This CDR3 contains 14 residues. CDR3 DNA sequence: TGCGCCAGCAGCCTCAGACAGGGCGATCAGCCCCAGCATTTT. Translating gives CASSLRQGDQPQHF.

CDR3 DNA: TGTGCCAGCAAAACCGGGACTAGCGATAACGAGCAGTACTTC. Protein: CASKTGTSDNEQYF. The chain is built from TRBV6-2 or TRBV6-3 and TRBJ2-7; 10 bases agree with TRBD2. J gave up 5 bases and V 7 bases, and 8 bases lay outside the gene matches. The CDR3 contains 14 residues. Germline V CDR1 and CDR2: MNHEY, SVGEGT.

In its sample, this clonotype was seen a few times. The chain joins TRBV20-1 to TRBJ2-1, with 11 bases lining up with TRBD2. This CDR3 comprises 15 residues. V dropped 3 bases and J dropped 4; count of bases not matched to a gene: 5. Germline V lookup: CDR1 DFQATT, CDR2 SNEGSKA (reference sequence). CDR3 DNA sequence: TGCAGTGCTAGTCGGGGACTAGCGGTATACAATGAGCAGTTCTTC. It specifies CSASRGLAVYNEQFF.

This clonotype was seen ten or more times. The chain has TRBV5-1 and TRBJ2-1; TRBD2 matches 7 bases. Per germline, CDR1 SGHRS and CDR2 YFSETQ. The CDR3 covers 15 residues. After removal of 0 bases from V and 7 bases from J, the junction contained 7 bases not matched to a gene. Here the CDR3 DNA reads TGCGCCAGCAGCTTGGGGGCTAGCGGAACTAATGAGCAGTTCTTC. It yields the protein CASSLGASGTNEQFF.

This clonotype has just a few counts. The chain recombines TRBV5-1 with TRBJ2-3; TRBD2 matches at 8 bases. Germline loops: CDR1 SGHRS, CDR2 YFSETQ. This CDR3 is 16 amino acids long. V was pared by 2 bases and J by 5 bases, with 10 bases of the junction left unmatched. CDR3 DNA: TGCGCCAGCAGCTTAAGCCCGGGACTAGGAAGAGATACGCAGTATTTT. Residues: CASSLSPGLGRDTQYF.

This clonotype was seen a few times. The junction departs from germline at one end; a sequencing error may be responsible. The V call is TRBV27, the J call TRBJ1-3, with a weak D call TRBD1 (6 bases). There are 17 residues in the CDR3. CDR1 and CDR2 (germline): MNHEY, SMNVEV (reference sequence). Written as DNA, the CDR3 is TGTGCCAGCAGGTTATCGGACAGTATCTCCTCTGGAAACACCATATATTTT. It encodes CASRLSDSISSGNTIYF.